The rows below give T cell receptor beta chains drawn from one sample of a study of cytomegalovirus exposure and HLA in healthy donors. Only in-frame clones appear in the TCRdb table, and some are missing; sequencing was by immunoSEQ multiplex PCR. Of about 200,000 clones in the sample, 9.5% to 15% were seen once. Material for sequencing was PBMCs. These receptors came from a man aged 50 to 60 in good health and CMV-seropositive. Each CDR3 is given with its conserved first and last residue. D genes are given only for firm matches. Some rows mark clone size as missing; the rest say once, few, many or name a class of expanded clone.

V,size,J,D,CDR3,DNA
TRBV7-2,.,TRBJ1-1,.,CASSLGGGNTEAFF,TGTGCCAGCAGCTTGGGGGGTGGGAACACTGAAGCTTTCTTT
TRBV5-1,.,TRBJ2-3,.,CASRPGQHTDTQYF,TGCGCCAGCAGACCGGGACAACACACAGATACGCAGTATTTT
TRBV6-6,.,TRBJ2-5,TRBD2,CASSYSRTGGKETQYF,TGTGCCAGCAGTTATTCGAGGACGGGGGGGAAAGAGACCCAGTACTTC
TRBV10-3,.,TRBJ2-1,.,CAITERGVFSSSYNEQFF,TGTGCCATCACCGAGCGTGGAGTCTTTTCGAGCTCCTACAATGAGCAGTTCTTC
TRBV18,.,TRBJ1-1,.,CASSPRAGLDTEAFF,TGTGCCAGCTCACCACGGGCAGGGCTAGACACTGAAGCTTTCTTT
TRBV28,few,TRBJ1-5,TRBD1,CASSFARGLNQPQHF,TGTGCCAGCAGTTTTGCCAGGGGGCTCAATCAGCCCCAGCATTTT
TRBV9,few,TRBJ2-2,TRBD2,CASSIRSGGTYTGELFF,TGTGCCAGCAGCATTAGAAGCGGGGGGACTTACACCGGGGAGCTGTTTTTT
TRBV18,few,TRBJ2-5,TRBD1,CASSPRTGPETQYF,TGTGCCAGCTCACCTCGGACAGGGCCAGAGACCCAGTACTTC
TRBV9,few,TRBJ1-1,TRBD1,CASSVGGQGVEAFF,TGTGCCAGCAGCGTAGGGGGACAGGGGGTTGAAGCTTTCTTT
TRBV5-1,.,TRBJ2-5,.,CASSSLQSQETQYF,TGCGCCAGCAGCTCGCTACAGTCTCAAGAGACCCAGTACTTC
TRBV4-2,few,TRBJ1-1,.,CASSQVAGANTEAFF,TGTGCCAGCAGCCAGGTCGCAGGGGCGAACACTGAAGCTTTCTTT
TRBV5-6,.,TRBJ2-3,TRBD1,CASSYRGVLADTQYF,TGTGCCAGCAGCTACAGGGGCGTTCTCGCCGATACGCAGTATTTT
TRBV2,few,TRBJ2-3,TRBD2,CASKEGGLGGTDTQYF,TGTGCCAGCAAGGAGGGAGGTTTGGGGGGGACAGATACGCAGTATTTT
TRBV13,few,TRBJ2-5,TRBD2,CASSLLRGETQYF,TGTGCCAGCAGCTTATTGCGGGGGGAGACCCAGTACTTC
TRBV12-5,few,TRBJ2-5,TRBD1,CASGFTGVETQYF,TGTGCTAGTGGTTTTACAGGGGTAGAGACCCAGTACTTC
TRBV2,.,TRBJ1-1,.,CASRTRVGNTEAFF,TGTGCCAGCAGGACCAGGGTTGGAAACACTGAAGCTTTCTTT
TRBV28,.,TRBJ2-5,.,CASSRGNQETQYF,TGTGCCAGCAGCCGGGGGAACCAAGAGACCCAGTACTTC
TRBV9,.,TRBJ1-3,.,CASSFNRDGTSIYF,TGTGCCAGCAGCTTCAACAGGGATGGTACCTCCATATATTTT
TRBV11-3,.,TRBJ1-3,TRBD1,CASSPGQGPGNTIYF,TGTGCCAGCAGCCCCGGACAGGGTCCAGGAAACACCATATATTTT
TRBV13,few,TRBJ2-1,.,CASSLWGGPRNEQFF,TGTGCCAGCAGCTTGTGGGGGGGCCCTCGGAATGAGCAGTTCTTC
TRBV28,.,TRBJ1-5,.,CASRNTGSGNQPQHF,TGTGCCAGCAGAAACACAGGGTCGGGCAATCAGCCCCAGCATTTT
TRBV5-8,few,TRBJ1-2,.,CASSRGTYGYTF,TGTGCCAGCAGCAGAGGAACTTATGGCTACACCTTC
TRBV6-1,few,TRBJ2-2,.,CASSNLLNTGELFF,TGTGCCAGCAGTAACTTGTTGAACACCGGGGAGCTGTTTTTT
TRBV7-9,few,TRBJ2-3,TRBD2,CASSHPQREPDTQYF,TGTGCCAGCAGCCACCCCCAGCGGGAACCAGATACGCAGTATTTT
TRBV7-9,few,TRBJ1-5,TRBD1,CASSPSSGQSNQPQHF,TGTGCCAGCAGCCCCTCGTCGGGACAGAGCAATCAGCCCCAGCATTTT
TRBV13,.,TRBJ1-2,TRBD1,CASSLSGTGDHYGYTF,TGTGCCAGCAGCTTATCGGGGACAGGGGACCACTATGGCTACACCTTC
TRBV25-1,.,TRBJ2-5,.,CASSVSREKETQYF,TGTGCCAGCAGTGTTTCCAGGGAAAAAGAGACCCAGTACTTC
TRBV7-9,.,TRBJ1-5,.,CASSSTEYQPQHF,TGTGCCAGCAGCTCCACAGAATATCAGCCCCAGCATTTT
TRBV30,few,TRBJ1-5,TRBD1,CAWSKTWTGRDQPQHF,TGTGCCTGGAGTAAAACATGGACAGGGCGGGATCAGCCCCAGCATTTT
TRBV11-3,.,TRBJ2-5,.,CASSLNRGGETQYF,TGTGCCAGCAGCTTAAACAGGGGAGGAGAGACCCAGTACTTC
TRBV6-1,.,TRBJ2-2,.,CASSEFPPRSYTGELFF,TGTGCCAGCAGTGAATTCCCCCCCCGGAGTTACACCGGGGAGCTGTTTTTT
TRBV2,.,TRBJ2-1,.,CASSERLVLNEQFF,TGTGCCAGCAGTGAAAGGCTAGTCCTGAATGAGCAGTTCTTC
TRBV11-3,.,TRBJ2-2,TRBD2,CASSLRTSGGYTGELFF,TGTGCCAGCAGCTTGAGGACTAGCGGGGGCTACACCGGGGAGCTGTTTTTT